Here is one T cell receptor beta chain with its context. Antigen unknown. Germline V gene lookup returns CDR1 MNHEY and CDR2 SVGAGI. The CDR3 totals 17 residues. Unmatched junction bases numbered 7, after V lost 1 base and J lost 4 bases. The record originates from a study of identical twins. Study-level results: With monozygotic twins, out-of-frame TCR alpha sharing exceeded what models estimated.

TCRdb re-called the 5' RACE reads with MiXCR, one entry per CDR3 protein. The sample shows some 600,000 distinct CDR3 sequences, less than 9% of them seen only once. The data also belong to a second study, concerning yellow fever vaccine responses in identical twins. That work states: A vaccine T cell response that seemed partly convergent and partly personalized was reported in twins.

This TCR derives from a young woman in good health. The gene calls are TRBV6-5 and TRBJ2-6, with 7 positions matching TRBD1. The sample comprised PBMCs. For the CDR3, the DNA is TGTGCCAGCAGTTACTGGGCAGGGGGAACCGGGGCCAACGTCCTGACTTTC. Amino acids: CASSYWAGGTGANVLTF.